These 20 T cell receptor beta chains came from one sample sequenced in a study of radiotherapy plus CTLA-4 blockade in lung cancer (dated 2018 in TCRdb). Library method: the immunoSEQ multiplex PCR assay. Sourced from immuneACCESS, this table was stored by TCRdb with only in-frame sequences that have V and J called. A share of the clones is absent; for the studies checked, an unresolved V gene accounts for under half, and the remainder has no known explanation. This sample is represented by under 90,000 clones; 55% to 75% of them were singletons. The top ten hold about an eighth of the sample. Specimen: peripheral blood, collected from a patient treated with radiotherapy plus ipilimumab. The receptors derive from a human donor with non-small cell lung cancer that progressed on radiotherapy plus ipilimumab.

This chain joins TRBV9 and TRBJ1-5, with D possibly TRBD1 on 5 matching bases. The germline CDR1 and CDR2 sequences are SGDLS and YYNGEE. Between the trimmed V and J ends, which lost 0 bases and 9 bases, there was a span of 13 bases. This CDR3 has 14 amino acids. The CDR3 DNA reads as TGTGCCAGCAGCGTAGTATTCGACAGCGGGCCCCAGCATTTT. Translating gives CASSVVFDSGPQHF.

This clone was counted only a few times. The same CDR3 also results from other DNA sequences found in this sample. The CDR3 reads CASSIGPGTYEQYF. The CDR3, as DNA: TGTGCCAGTAGTATAGGTCCAGGGACCTACGAGCAGTACTTC. V usage is TRBV19 and J usage is TRBJ2-7; tentatively, D is TRBD1 (5 bases). The length of the CDR3 is 14 residues. V lost 1 base, J lost 2 bases, and 9 bases lay in between. Per germline, CDR1 LNHDA and CDR2 SQIVND (reference sequence).

The chain uses TRBV6-5 and TRBJ1-1; tentative D call: TRBD1 (6 bases). V was pared by 5 bases and J by 7 bases, with 20 bases between. This CDR3 is 15 amino acids long. Germline CDR1 MNHEY, CDR2 SVGAGI. The CDR3 sequence is CASSQRDRSDHEAFF. The CDR3 DNA follows: TGTGCCAGCAGTCAGCGAGACAGGTCCGACCATGAAGCTTTCTTT.

The chain is built from TRBV7-8 and TRBJ2-1; TRBD2 agrees at 16 bases. Germline V gene data show CDR1 as SGHVS and CDR2 as FQNEAQ. The CDR3 consists of 19 residues. V was pared by 3 bases and J by 2 bases, with 7 bases of the junction left unmatched. The CDR3 spells CASSFLGLAGGPTYNEQFF. CDR3 nucleotide sequence: TGTGCCAGCAGCTTTCTGGGACTAGCGGGGGGGCCGACCTACAATGAGCAGTTCTTC. The full variable domain, in which reference TRBV7-8 and TRBJ2-1 provide the parts outside the CDR3, is GAGVSQSPRYKVAKRGQDVALRCDPISGHVSLFWYQQALGQGPEFLTYFQNEAQLDKSGLPSDRFFAERPEGSVSTLKIQRTQQEDSAVYLCASSFLGLAGGPTYNEQFFGPGTRLTVL.

The chain uses TRBV6-5 and TRBJ1-5; D is perhaps TRBD1 (5 bases). This CDR3 is 15 amino acids long. The V and J ends lost 5 bases and 0 bases respectively, with 11 bases between them. CDR1 MNHEY and CDR2 SVGAGI come from the germline V gene. CDR3 residues: CASSPGGFSNQPQHF. The CDR3 DNA reads TGTGCCAGCAGTCCCGGGGGGTTTAGCAATCAGCCCCAGCATTTT.

The V and J genes are TRBV9 and TRBJ2-5, with TRBD2 matching 7 bases. Germline V lookup: CDR1 SGDLS, CDR2 YYNGEE. The trim removed 4 bases at V and 2 bases at J, leaving 14 bases unmatched. The CDR3 totals 17 residues. CDR3 amino acids: CASSPGGRGGGQETQYF. In DNA, the CDR3 is TGTGCCAGCAGCCCCGGGGGTCGGGGCGGGGGACAAGAGACCCAGTACTTC.

V usage is TRBV9 and J usage is TRBJ2-3, with D hard to call. The CDR3 loop spans 14 amino acids. CDR1 is SGDLS, CDR2 YYNGEE, per germline. Trimming took 0 bases from V and 2 from J, leaving 7 bases between them. The CDR3 nucleotides are TGTGCCAGCAGCGTAGTTGCCTACACAGATACGCAGTATTTT. Translating it yields CASSVVAYTDTQYF.

This clone was detected only a few times. CDR3 bases: TGTGCCAGCAGCGGCCGTTCCACTGAAGCTTTCTTT. Protein sequence: CASSGRSTEAFF. The rearrangement uses TRBV7-9 and TRBJ1-1; D is ambiguous. CDR1 is SEHNR and CDR2 is FQNEAQ in the germline V gene (reference sequence). The ends were cut back, 5 bases at V and 4 bases at J, with 8 bases in the middle. The CDR3 is made up of 12 amino acids.

This sequence joins TRBV5-1 and TRBJ1-2, with D maybe TRBD1 (5 bases). Trimming took 4 bases from V and 0 from J, leaving 10 bases between them. This CDR3 comprises 14 residues. Germline lookup yields CDR1 SGHRS and CDR2 YFSETQ. The CDR3 coding sequence is TGCGCCAGCAGCATGACAGACACTAACTATGGCTACACCTTC. Amino acid sequence: CASSMTDTNYGYTF. The variable domain in full, with the rest retrieved from reference TRBV5-1 and TRBJ1-2, is KAGVTQTPRYLIKTRGQQVTLSCSPISGHRSVSWYQQTPGQGLQFLFEYFSETQRNKGNFPGRFSGRQFSNSRSEMNVSTLELGDSALYLCASSMTDTNYGYTFGSGTRLTVV.

The gene calls are TRBV5-1 and TRBJ2-7; 7 bases align to TRBD2. This CDR3 has 14 amino acids. Per germline, CDR1 SGHRS and CDR2 YFSETQ. V trimming: 1 base; J trimming: 2 bases; junction bases outside the gene matches: 3. Here the CDR3 reads CASSLRREAYEQYF. The CDR3 DNA follows: TGCGCCAGCAGCTTGCGACGGGAGGCCTACGAGCAGTACTTC.

This rearrangement joins TRBV6-1 to TRBJ1-1; possible D gene TRBD1, 5 bases. The V and J ends lost 7 bases and 4 bases respectively, with 16 bases between them. The CDR3 length is 14 residues. CDR1 and CDR2 (germline): MNHNS, SASEGT. DNA of the CDR3: TGTGCCAGCACCCCGGGACGTCAGAGCACTGAAGCTTTCTTT. Its translation is CASTPGRQSTEAFF.

This clone showed up just once. The rearrangement joins TRBV30 to TRBJ1-2; D is unresolved. Between the trimmed V and J ends, which lost 5 bases and 0 bases, there was a span of 4 bases. This CDR3 contains 11 residues. Germline assignment: CDR1 GTSNPN and CDR2 SVGIG (reference sequence). DNA of the CDR3: TGTGCCTGGGATACTAACTATGGCTACACCTTC. Its protein is CAWDTNYGYTF.

This chain uses TRBV28 with TRBJ1-2; TRBD1 is a possible D gene (6 bases). The length of the CDR3 is 13 residues. V lost 6 bases, J lost 2 bases, and 10 bases lay in between. Germline V gene sequence: CDR1 MDHEN, CDR2 SYDVKM. Here the CDR3 reads CASSTGHNYGYTF. For the CDR3, the DNA is TGTGCCAGCAGCACGGGACACAACTATGGCTACACCTTC.

This chain joins TRBV5-1 and TRBJ1-4; the D gene is possibly TRBD1 (6 bases). Germline V gene data show CDR1 as SGHRS and CDR2 as YFSETQ. There are 14 residues in the CDR3. V dropped 3 bases and J dropped 8 bases, with 14 bases sitting between them. The CDR3 spells CASSSGGPGEKLFF. Here the CDR3 DNA reads TGCGCCAGCAGCTCCGGGGGGCCAGGAGAAAAACTGTTTTTT. The whole variable domain, filled in from reference TRBV5-1 and TRBJ1-4, reads KAGVTQTPRYLIKTRGQQVTLSCSPISGHRSVSWYQQTPGQGLQFLFEYFSETQRNKGNFPGRFSGRQFSNSRSEMNVSTLELGDSALYLCASSSGGPGEKLFFGSGTQLSVL.

V is TRBV6-4 and J is TRBJ1-6; the D gene is possibly TRBD1 (6 bases). The germline V gene has CDR1 MRHNA and CDR2 SNTAGT. The CDR3 length is 15 residues. V was pared by 4 bases and J by 7 bases, with 14 bases between. CDR3 protein: CASSAAGVGNSPLHF. The CDR3 nucleotides are TGTGCCAGCAGTGCCGCAGGGGTCGGGAATTCACCCCTCCACTTT.

The table lists this clone with a few counts. V gene TRBV11-2 combines with J gene TRBJ2-7, with 11 positions matching TRBD2. Germline CDR1 reads SGHAT; CDR2 reads FQNNGV. V shed 6 bases and J 4 bases; nucleotides not matched to a gene: 8. The CDR3 sequence is 15 residues long. The CDR3 region is CASRLSGGATYEQYF. Here the CDR3 DNA reads TGTGCCAGCAGGCTTAGCGGGGGGGCCACGTACGAGCAGTACTTC.

This sequence joins TRBV15 and TRBJ1-1, with a weak D call TRBD1 (5 bases). Germline V gives CDR1 LNHNV, CDR2 YYDKDF (reference sequence). The CDR3 totals 13 residues. V was pared by 5 bases and J by 8 bases, with 15 bases between. CDR3 loop: CATSFPRGAEAFF. CDR3 sequence (DNA): TGTGCCACCAGCTTCCCCCGGGGCGCCGAAGCTTTCTTT.

The chain has TRBV10-2 and TRBJ1-2, with a tentative D call TRBD1 (5 bases). Trimming cost V 4 bases and J 4 bases, with 7 bases left between them. Germline CDR1 WSHSY, CDR2 SAAADI. The CDR3 runs 12 residues. CDR3 sequence (DNA): TGCGCCAGCAGTGGGGGGGGCTATGGCTACACCTTC. Its protein is CASSGGGYGYTF.

The genes are TRBV9 and TRBJ2-1, with TRBD2 matching 9 bases. Trimming took 0 bases from V and 6 from J; bases not matched to a gene: 7. The CDR3 contains 16 residues. CDR1 is SGDLS and CDR2 is YYNGEE in the germline V gene. CDR3 sequence reads: CASSVGGRADGNEQFF. The CDR3 DNA follows: TGTGCCAGCAGCGTAGGCGGGAGGGCCGATGGCAATGAGCAGTTCTTC. The variable domain in full, with the rest retrieved from reference TRBV9 and TRBJ2-1, is DSGVTQTPKHLITATGQRVTLRCSPRSGDLSVYWYQQSLDQGLQFLIQYYNGEERAKGNILERFSAQQFPDLHSELNLSSLELGDSALYFCASSVGGRADGNEQFFGPGTRLTVL.

This clone has more than one count but fewer than ten. The chain links TRBV7-9 to TRBJ1-2; 7 bases map to TRBD1. CDR3 length: 13 residues. V lost 5 bases and J lost 8; bases outside the gene matches: 8. Per germline, CDR1 SEHNR and CDR2 FQNEAQ (reference sequence). DNA for the CDR3: TGTGCCAGCAGCGCAGGGGGGTCGGACGGCTACACCTTC. It specifies CASSAGGSDGYTF.